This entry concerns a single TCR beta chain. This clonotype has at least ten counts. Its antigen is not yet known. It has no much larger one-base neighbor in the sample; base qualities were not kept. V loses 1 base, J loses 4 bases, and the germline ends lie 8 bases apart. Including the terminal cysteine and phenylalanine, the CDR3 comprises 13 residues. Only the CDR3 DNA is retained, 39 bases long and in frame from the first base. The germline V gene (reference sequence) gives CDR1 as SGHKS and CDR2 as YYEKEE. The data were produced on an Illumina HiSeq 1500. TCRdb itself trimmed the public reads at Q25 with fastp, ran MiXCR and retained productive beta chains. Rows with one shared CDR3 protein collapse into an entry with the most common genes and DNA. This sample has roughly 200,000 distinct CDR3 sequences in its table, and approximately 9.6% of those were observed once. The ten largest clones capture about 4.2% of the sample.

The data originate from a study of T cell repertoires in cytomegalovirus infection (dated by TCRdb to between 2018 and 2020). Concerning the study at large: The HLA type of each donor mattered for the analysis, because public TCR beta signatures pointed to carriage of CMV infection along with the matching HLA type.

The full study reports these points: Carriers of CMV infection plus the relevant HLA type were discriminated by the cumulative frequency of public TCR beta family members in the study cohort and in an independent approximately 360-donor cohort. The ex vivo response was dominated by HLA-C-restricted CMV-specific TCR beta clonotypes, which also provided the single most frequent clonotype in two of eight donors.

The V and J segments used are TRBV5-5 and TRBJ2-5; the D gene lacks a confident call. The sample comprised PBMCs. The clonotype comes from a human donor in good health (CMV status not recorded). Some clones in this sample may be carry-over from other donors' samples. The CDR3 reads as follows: CASSLLASETQYF. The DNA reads TGTGCCAGCAGCTTGTTGGCTTCAGAGACCCAGTACTTC.